The clone carrying this T cell receptor beta chain was seen more than once but under ten times. This CDR3 spans 18 amino acids. The trim removed 0 bases at V and 1 base at J, leaving 10 bases unmatched. The V gene's germline CDR1 is SGHRS and CDR2 YFSETQ. The source of the sample is a study of T-cell reconstitution after alpha-beta-depleted transplantation in children. Construction of the TCRbeta library involved unique molecular identifiers. MiXCR, applied by TCRdb to the PCR reads, yields one record per CDR3 protein. The table shows fewer than 250,000 distinct CDR3 sequences, with approximately 19% occurring only once.

The gene calls are TRBV5-1 and TRBJ2-5; 9 nucleotides align to TRBD2. This clonotype was sampled from a male patient aged 2 to 9 who had a stem cell transplant for acute lymphoblastic leukemia, so the T cells may come from the graft donor. Sample: PBMCs, mostly from graft donor cells, taken 360 days after TCRalphabeta/CD19-depleted stem cell transplant. The CDR3 sequence is CASSLAVGVRGGQETQYF. The CDR3 bases are TGCGCCAGCAGCTTGGCGGTGGGTGTGCGGGGGGGCCAAGAGACCCAGTACTTC.